This is a list of T cell receptor beta chains from one sample in a study of metastatic and nonmetastatic thyroid tumors. TCRdb reanalyzed the PCR reads with MiXCR. The sample has about 92,000 clones, approximately 15% seen once; the top ten hold 3.6%. Material for sequencing was blood. The source is a female donor with papillary thyroid cancer or a benign thyroid nodule (not recorded which). Some clones in this sample may be carry-over from other donors' samples. Each CDR3 is given with its conserved first and last residue. Fields, in order: D gene, V gene, clone size, CDR3 length, J gene, CDR3 protein, CDR3 DNA. The D gene is left open where the match is weak. Not all rows give a size; the values are once, few, many and, for expanded clones, a class.

>NA|TRBV2|many|13|TRBJ1-2
CASSTDSRYGYTF
TGTGCCAGCAGCACCGACAGTCGCTATGGCTACACCTTC
>TRBD1|TRBV5-1|once|15|TRBJ2-3
CASSLGGQGSDTQYF
TGCGCCAGCAGCTTGGGGGGACAGGGATCAGATACGCAGTATTTT
>TRBD2|TRBV9|NA|13|TRBJ2-7
CASGSGNHLEQYF
TGTGCCAGCGGTAGCGGGAACCACCTCGAGCAGTACTTC
>NA|TRBV12-3/TRBV12-4|NA|14|TRBJ1-1
CASIPLEGAYEAFF
TGTGCCAGCATCCCCCTCGAGGGAGCGTATGAAGCTTTCTTT
>TRBD2|TRBV15|many|17|TRBJ2-7
CATSRVTSAQIGYEQYF
TGTGCCACCAGCAGAGTCACTAGCGCCCAGATAGGGTACGAGCAGTACTTC
>TRBD2|TRBV11-2|many|15|TRBJ2-1
CASSLTSGGAIEQFF
TGTGCCAGCAGCTTAACTAGCGGGGGGGCCATTGAGCAGTTCTTC
>TRBD1|TRBV7-9|many|16|TRBJ2-7
CASSKDRGPSFYEQYF
TGTGCCAGCAGCAAAGACAGGGGACCCTCCTTCTACGAGCAGTACTTC
>NA|TRBV7-9|few|15|TRBJ1-1
CASIPRDGSGTEAFF
TGTGCCAGCATCCCCCGGGACGGGAGCGGCACTGAAGCTTTCTTT
>TRBD1|TRBV10-2|many|15|TRBJ2-7
CASSDSGTGAHEQYF
TGCGCCAGCAGTGACTCGGGGACAGGGGCTCACGAGCAGTACTTC
>TRBD1|TRBV6-2/TRBV6-3|many|13|TRBJ2-4
CASSYTDRGAQYF
TGTGCCAGCAGTTACACCGACAGGGGAGCTCAGTACTTC